The clone carrying this T cell receptor (beta chain) has more than one count but fewer than ten. The antigen is unknown. TCRdb reprocessed the 5' RACE reads with MiXCR, giving one entry per CDR3 protein. The table shows around 300,000 distinct CDR3 sequences, with less than 25% occurring only once. The sample belongs to a study of CD8 T cells in ankylosing spondylitis. Study-level findings and limits: Disease-associated clonotypes exhibited CD8+ identity and were relatively infrequent in peripheral blood. Ankylosing spondylitis blood appeared to carry a characteristic TCR beta motif of several highly homologous variants.

The source of this sequence is a female donor with ankylosing spondylitis or in good health (not recorded which). The sample was blood, either unsorted or a sorted T cell fraction (not recorded which).

CDR3 nucleotides: TGCAGTGCTAGAGACGAGCGGGGCCGCCATACGCAGTATTTT. This codes for CSARDERGRHTQYF. V gene TRBV20-1 combines with J gene TRBJ2-3; 7 positions agree with TRBD2. Unmatched junction bases numbered 7, after V lost 0 bases and J lost 7 bases. Germline CDR1 and CDR2: DFQATT and SNEGSKA (reference sequence). The CDR3 runs 14 residues.